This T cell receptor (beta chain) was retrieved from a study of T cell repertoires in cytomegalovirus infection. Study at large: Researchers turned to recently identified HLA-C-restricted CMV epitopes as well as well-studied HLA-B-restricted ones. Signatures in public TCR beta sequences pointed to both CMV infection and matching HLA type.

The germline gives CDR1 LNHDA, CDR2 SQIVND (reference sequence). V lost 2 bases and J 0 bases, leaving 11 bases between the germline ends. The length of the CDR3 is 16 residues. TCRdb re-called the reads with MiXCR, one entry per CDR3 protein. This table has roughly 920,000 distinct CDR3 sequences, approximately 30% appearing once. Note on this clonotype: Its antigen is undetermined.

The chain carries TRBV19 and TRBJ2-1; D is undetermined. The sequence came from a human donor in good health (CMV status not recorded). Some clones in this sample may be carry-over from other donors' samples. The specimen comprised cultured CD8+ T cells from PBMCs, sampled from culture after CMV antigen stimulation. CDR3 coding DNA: TGTGCCAGTAGTATATCTGCCTTCAGCTCCTACAATGAGCAGTTCTTC. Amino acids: CASSISAFSSYNEQFF.